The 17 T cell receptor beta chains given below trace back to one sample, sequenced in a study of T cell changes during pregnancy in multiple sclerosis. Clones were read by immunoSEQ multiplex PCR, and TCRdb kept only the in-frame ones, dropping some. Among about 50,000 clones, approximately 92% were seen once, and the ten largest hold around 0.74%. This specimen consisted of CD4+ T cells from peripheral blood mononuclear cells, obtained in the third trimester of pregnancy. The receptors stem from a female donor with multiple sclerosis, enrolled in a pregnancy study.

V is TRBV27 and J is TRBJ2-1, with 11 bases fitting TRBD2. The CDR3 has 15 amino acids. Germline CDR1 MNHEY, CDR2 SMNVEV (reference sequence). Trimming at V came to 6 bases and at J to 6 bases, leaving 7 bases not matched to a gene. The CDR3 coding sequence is TGTGCCAGCAGCCGCGCTAGCGGGGGGATCAATGAGCAGTTCTTC. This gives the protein CASSRASGGINEQFF.

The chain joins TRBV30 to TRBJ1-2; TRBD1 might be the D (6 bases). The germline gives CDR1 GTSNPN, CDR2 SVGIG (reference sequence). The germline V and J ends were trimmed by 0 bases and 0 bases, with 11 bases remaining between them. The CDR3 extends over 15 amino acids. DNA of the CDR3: TGTGCCTGGAGTGTTTCGTACAGGGCTAACTATGGCTACACCTTC. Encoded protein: CAWSVSYRANYGYTF.

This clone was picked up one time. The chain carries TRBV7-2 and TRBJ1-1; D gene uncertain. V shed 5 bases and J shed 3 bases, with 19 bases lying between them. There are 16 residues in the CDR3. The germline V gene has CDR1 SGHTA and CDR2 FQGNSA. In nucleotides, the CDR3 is TGTGCCAGCAGCGGGCCCTCGGGATTTAGGTACACTGAAGCTTTCTTT. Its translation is CASSGPSGFRYTEAFF.

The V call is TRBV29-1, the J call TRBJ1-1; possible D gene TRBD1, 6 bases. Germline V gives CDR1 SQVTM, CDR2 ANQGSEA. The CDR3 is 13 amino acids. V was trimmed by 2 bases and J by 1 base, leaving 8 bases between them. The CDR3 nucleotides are TGCAGCGTTGAAAAGGGACAGAACACTGAAGCTTTCTTT. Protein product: CSVEKGQNTEAFF.

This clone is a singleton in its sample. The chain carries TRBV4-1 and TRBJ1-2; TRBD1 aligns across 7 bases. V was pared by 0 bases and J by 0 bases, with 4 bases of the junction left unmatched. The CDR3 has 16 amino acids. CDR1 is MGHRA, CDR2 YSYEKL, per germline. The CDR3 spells CASSQEGTASNYGYTF. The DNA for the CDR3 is TGCGCCAGCAGCCAAGAAGGGACAGCCTCTAACTATGGCTACACCTTC.

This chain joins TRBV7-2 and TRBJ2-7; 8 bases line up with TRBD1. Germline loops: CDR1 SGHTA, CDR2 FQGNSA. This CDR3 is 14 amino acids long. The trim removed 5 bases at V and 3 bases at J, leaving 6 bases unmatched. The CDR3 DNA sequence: TGTGCCAGCAGCACGACAGGGGAGCTCTACGAGCAGTACTTC. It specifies CASSTTGELYEQYF.

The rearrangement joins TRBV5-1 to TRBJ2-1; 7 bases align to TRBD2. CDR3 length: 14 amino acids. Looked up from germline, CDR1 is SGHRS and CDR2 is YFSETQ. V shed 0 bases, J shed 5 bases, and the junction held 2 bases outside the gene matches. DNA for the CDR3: TGCGCCAGCAGCTTGGTTCTAGCGGACAATGAGCAGTTCTTC. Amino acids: CASSLVLADNEQFF.

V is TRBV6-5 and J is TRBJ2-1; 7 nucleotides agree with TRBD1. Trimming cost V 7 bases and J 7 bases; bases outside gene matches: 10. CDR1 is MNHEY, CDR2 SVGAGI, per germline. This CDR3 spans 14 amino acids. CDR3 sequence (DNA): TGTGCCAGCAAACGAGAGGGGGCAGGGAATGAGCAGTTCTTC. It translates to CASKREGAGNEQFF.

The CDR3 spells CASSLTNPDTQYF. CDR3 nucleotide sequence: TGTGCCAGCAGTCTCACTAATCCAGATACGCAGTATTTT. The J gene is TRBJ2-3, the V gene TRBV7-9; D is uncertain. The germline gives CDR1 SEHNR, CDR2 FQNEAQ (reference sequence). Between the trimmed V and J ends, which lost 6 bases and 4 bases, there was a span of 11 bases. The CDR3 contains 13 residues.

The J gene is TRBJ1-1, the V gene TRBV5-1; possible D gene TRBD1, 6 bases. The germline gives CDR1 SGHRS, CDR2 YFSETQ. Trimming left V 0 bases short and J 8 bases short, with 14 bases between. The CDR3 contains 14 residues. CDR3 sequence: CASSLEGGAQEAFF. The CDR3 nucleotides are TGCGCCAGCAGCTTGGAAGGGGGGGCGCAGGAAGCTTTCTTT.

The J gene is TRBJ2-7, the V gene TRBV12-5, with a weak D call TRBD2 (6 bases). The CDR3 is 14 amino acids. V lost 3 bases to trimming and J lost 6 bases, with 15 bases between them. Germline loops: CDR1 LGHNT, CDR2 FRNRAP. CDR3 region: CASGFGTFPLEQYF. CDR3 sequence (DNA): TGTGCTAGTGGTTTTGGGACTTTCCCCCTCGAGCAGTACTTC.

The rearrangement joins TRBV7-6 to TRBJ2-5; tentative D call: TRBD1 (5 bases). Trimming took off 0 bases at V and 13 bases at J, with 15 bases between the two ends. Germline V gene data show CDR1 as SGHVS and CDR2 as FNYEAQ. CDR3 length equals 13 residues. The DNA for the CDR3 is TGTGCCAGCAGCTTAGCGAGGCAGGGCCCGTGGTACTTC. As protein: CASSLARQGPWYF.

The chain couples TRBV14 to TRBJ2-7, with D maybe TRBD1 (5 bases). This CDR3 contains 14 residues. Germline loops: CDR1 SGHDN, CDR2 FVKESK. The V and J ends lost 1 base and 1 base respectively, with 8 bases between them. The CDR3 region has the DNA TGTGCCAGCAGCCAAGGGCGACAGTCCTACGAGCAGTACTTC. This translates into CASSQGRQSYEQYF.

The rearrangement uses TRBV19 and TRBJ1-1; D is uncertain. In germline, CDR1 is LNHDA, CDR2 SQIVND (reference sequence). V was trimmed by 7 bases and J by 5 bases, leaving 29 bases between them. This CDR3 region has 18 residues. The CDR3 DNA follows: TGTGCCAGTATTTCTACCCGATACCCGAGTGGCCCGGGGACTGAAGCTTTCTTT. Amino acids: CASISTRYPSGPGTEAFF.

As DNA, the CDR3 is TGTGCCAGCAGCATACTACAGGGATTATATGGCTACACCTTC. It is translated as CASSILQGLYGYTF. The chain recombines TRBV7-2 with TRBJ1-2, with D possibly being TRBD1 (6 bases). Germline V gene data show CDR1 as SGHTA and CDR2 as FQGNSA. CDR3 length equals 14 residues. V lost 5 bases and J 5 bases, leaving 15 bases between the germline ends.

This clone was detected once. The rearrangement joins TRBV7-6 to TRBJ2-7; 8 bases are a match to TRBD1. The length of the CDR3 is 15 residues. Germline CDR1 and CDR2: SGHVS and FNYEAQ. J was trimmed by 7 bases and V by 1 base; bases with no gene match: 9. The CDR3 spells CASSLVGQGFREQYF. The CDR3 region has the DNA TGTGCCAGCAGCTTAGTAGGACAGGGTTTTCGGGAGCAGTACTTC.

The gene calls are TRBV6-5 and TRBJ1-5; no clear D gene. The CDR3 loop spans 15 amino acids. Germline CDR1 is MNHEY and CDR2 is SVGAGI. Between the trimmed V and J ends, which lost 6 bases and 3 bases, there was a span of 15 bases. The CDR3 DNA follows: TGTGCCAGCAGGCCCACAGCGGCGAACAATCAGCCCCAGCATTTT. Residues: CASRPTAANNQPQHF.